These 10 T cell receptor beta chains originate from one sample sequenced in a study of early T cells in non-severe SARS-CoV-2 infection. TCRdb used MiXCR to reprocess the 5' RACE reads, holding one entry per CDR3 protein. This table holds some 40,000 distinct CDR3 sequences, under 5% found once. The specimen was whole blood. These receptors were obtained from an adult who was a healthcare worker with PCR-confirmed SARS-CoV-2 infection or an uninfected control (not recorded which).

The rearrangement joins TRBV20-1 to TRBJ1-3; D gene uncertain. Trimming stripped 7 bases from V and 1 base from J, with 11 bases between. CDR3 length: 13 residues. Germline lookup yields CDR1 DFQATT and CDR2 SNEGSKA (reference sequence). The DNA of the CDR3 is TGCAGTGTATCGGGCGGATCTGGAAACACCATATATTTT. Residues: CSVSGGSGNTIYF.

This clonotype was seen at least ten times. The rearrangement links TRBV28 to TRBJ2-1; D uncertain. The CDR3 is 13 amino acids. Trimming removed 11 bases from V and 2 bases from J, with 13 bases in between. The V gene's germline CDR1 is MDHEN and CDR2 SYDVKM. This CDR3 is CALKRGTYNEQFF. The CDR3 nucleotides read TGTGCCCTCAAACGAGGTACCTACAATGAGCAGTTCTTC.

A few counts support this clonotype. The chain recombines TRBV7-2 with TRBJ2-3; D may be TRBD1 (6 bases). The CDR3 is 15 amino acids. CDR1 and CDR2 (germline): SGHTA, FQGNSA. V gave up 1 base and J gave up 1 base, with 9 bases separating them. The CDR3 is CASSLDRAGTDTQYF. DNA of the CDR3: TGTGCCAGCAGCTTAGACAGGGCTGGCACAGATACGCAGTATTTT.

This clonotype was seen many times. The genes are TRBV7-9 and TRBJ2-1; 12 bases align to TRBD2. The CDR3 contains 16 residues. Losses at the gene ends were 4 bases for V and 4 bases for J; bases not matched to a gene: 5. Germline loops: CDR1 SEHNR, CDR2 FQNEAQ (reference sequence). The CDR3 bases are TGTGCCAGCAGCTCCATACTAGCGGGAGGTTACAATGAGCAGTTCTTC. This gives the protein CASSSILAGGYNEQFF.

This clonotype was seen ten or more times. J is TRBJ1-1 and V is TRBV3-1; D is perhaps TRBD1 (5 bases). Germline V gene sequence: CDR1 LGHDT, CDR2 YNNKEL (reference sequence). V lost 4 bases, J lost 4 bases, and 13 bases lay in between. This CDR3 contains 14 residues. Here the CDR3 DNA reads TGTGCCAGCAGCCGTGGGCAGGGAGGCACTGAAGCTTTCTTT. Translating gives CASSRGQGGTEAFF.

In its sample, this clonotype was seen many times. This chain connects TRBV20-1 to TRBJ1-2; 9 nucleotides agree with TRBD1. V was pared by 6 bases and J by 5 bases, with 19 bases of the junction left unmatched. CDR3 length equals 17 residues. The V gene's germline CDR1 is DFQATT and CDR2 SNEGSKA (reference sequence). The CDR3 loop reads CSARGQGGMSAMYGYTF. The DNA for the CDR3 is TGCAGTGCAAGGGGACAGGGAGGGATGTCAGCGATGTATGGCTACACCTTC.

This chain connects TRBV5-1 to TRBJ2-2, with 11 bases identical to TRBD2. V was clipped by 4 bases and J by 2 bases; unmatched bases: 7. CDR3 size: 17 residues. The germline CDR1 and CDR2 sequences are SGHRS and YFSETQ. The CDR3 reads CASSETLAGGNTGELFF. The DNA of the CDR3 is TGCGCCAGCAGCGAAACGCTAGCGGGAGGAAACACCGGGGAGCTGTTTTTT.

This clonotype has only a few counts. The CDR3 sequence: CSHGGGTDTQYF. CDR3 sequence (DNA): TGCAGTCATGGCGGAGGCACAGATACGCAGTATTTT. This chain uses TRBV29-1 with TRBJ2-3; D is undetermined. The CDR3 runs to 12 residues. Germline assignment: CDR1 SQVTM and CDR2 ANQGSEA.

With regard to this clonotype: The germline gene is not matched at one end of the junction; a read error may be the cause. The V and J genes are TRBV25-1 and TRBJ2-4, with D perhaps matching TRBD2 (5 bases). Looked up from germline, CDR1 is MGHDK and CDR2 is SYGVNS. The CDR3 has 16 residues. This CDR3 reads CASSLEKGVPKDIQYF. The CDR3 nucleotides read TGTGCCAGCAGCCTTGAGAAGGGAGTGCCCAAAGACATTCAGTACTTC.

This clonotype was seen more than once but under ten times. The chain has TRBV6-6 and TRBJ2-3, with TRBD1 matching 9 bases. Germline V gives CDR1 MNHNY, CDR2 SVGAGI (reference sequence). This CDR3 comprises 14 residues. V dropped 8 bases and J dropped 6; count of bases not matched to a gene: 9. In DNA form, the CDR3 reads TGTGCCAGCCGGGGACAGGGTGGGTCGGATACGCAGTATTTT. Protein: CASRGQGGSDTQYF.